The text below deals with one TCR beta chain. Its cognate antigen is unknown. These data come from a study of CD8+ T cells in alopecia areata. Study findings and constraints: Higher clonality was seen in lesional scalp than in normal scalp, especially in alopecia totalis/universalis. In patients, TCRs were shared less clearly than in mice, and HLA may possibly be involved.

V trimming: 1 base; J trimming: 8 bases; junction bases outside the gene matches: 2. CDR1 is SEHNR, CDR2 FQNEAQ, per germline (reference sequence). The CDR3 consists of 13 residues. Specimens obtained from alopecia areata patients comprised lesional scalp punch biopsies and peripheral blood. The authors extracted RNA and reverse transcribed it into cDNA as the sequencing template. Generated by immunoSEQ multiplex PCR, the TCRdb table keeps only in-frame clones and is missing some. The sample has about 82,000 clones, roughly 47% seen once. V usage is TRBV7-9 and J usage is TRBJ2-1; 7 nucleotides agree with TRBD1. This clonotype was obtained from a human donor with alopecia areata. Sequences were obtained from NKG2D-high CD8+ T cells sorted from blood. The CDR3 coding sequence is TGTGCCAGCAGCTTAGGAGGGGGCGATGAGCAGTTCTTC. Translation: CASSLGGGDEQFF.